This TCR beta chain was identified in a study of blood T cell repertoires in COVID-19 (dated by TCRdb to between 2020 and 2021). Broadly, across the study: Samples from collaborators originated in the United States, Italy and Spain and spanned both the acute and convalescent phases of COVID-19. The material from the prospective study consisted of cDNA or gDNA derived from T cells, B-cell-depleted T cells, or PBMCs. The dataset comprised deeply sampled blood TCRbeta repertoires from subjects exposed to, actively infected with, or recovered from COVID-19. The repertoires were released in a freely available public database intended as a resource for research on the immune response to SARS-CoV-2. Samples were obtained from the ongoing ImmuneRACE study (first 160 participants) and from over 1,000 subjects provided by 6 global collaborators. Sample metadata almost always included a de-identified subject ID, COVID-19 status, age in years and sex. Where available, HLA class I and class II types were obtained from metadata supplied by the sample provider rather than from assay-based typing. Overall study outcomes, separate from this receptor: The quantity of clinical and demographic metadata differed by source and by participant and was supplied without curation.

Points on this clone: Which antigen it targets is not known. No quality values exist for individual bases; no much larger clone is one base distant.

CDR1 and CDR2 are read off the germline V gene as MRHNA and SNTAGT. Including cysteine and phenylalanine, the CDR3 has 14 amino acids. Only the CDR3 DNA is retained, 42 bases long and in frame from the first base. V is cut by 8 bases and J by 3 bases, and the space between the germline ends is 14 bases. TCRbeta CDR3 regions were amplified from genomic DNA using the immunoSEQ Assay, a bias-controlled multiplex PCR. The study's own analysis went as follows. The number of nucleated cells in each sample was estimated by amplification of reference gene primers within the assay. To quantify the absolute abundance of each unique TCRbeta CDR3 rearrangement, sequence reads were collapsed and filtered. For each sample, productive Simpson clonality was calculated by taking the square root of Simpson's diversity index across productive rearrangements. What TCRdb holds here is the immuneACCESS table cut down to in-frame rearrangements. Part of the clones is not present; checked against another copy, under half of the missing clones reflect an unresolved V gene, and the others are unexplained. From that table come the V and J calls and clone size; the DNA was used to work out D and trimming. The sample data list about 200,000 clones, and about 88% of these were observed just once. The ten largest clones represent roughly a sixth of the sample.

In Seattle, one collaborating source enrolled patients while the infection was active and tracked those patients longitudinally over the course of disease. Collaborating institutions collected whole blood in K2EDTA tubes following their own protocols. For TCRbeta analysis, collaborators shipped samples as frozen whole blood, isolated PBMCs, or DNA extracted from either of those sample types. This clonotype was sampled from a man in his fifties or sixties with COVID-19, enrolled during active disease. Sample: peripheral blood. The chain is made from TRBV6-4 and TRBJ1-5; too little of a D gene remains to name it. The nucleotides read TGTGCCAGCGCCCTGGAGGGAAACAATCAGCCCCAGCATTTT. Its protein product is CASALEGNNQPQHF.